This T cell receptor beta chain was sequenced during a study of T cells in localized non-small cell lung cancer. On this clone itself: Its antigen remains unknown.

Germline CDR1 reads LGHNA; CDR2 reads YSLEER. The V gene lost 1 base and the J gene lost 3 bases, with 15 bases spanning the gap. The CDR3 sequence is 16 residues long. Using immunoSEQ multiplex PCR, the repertoire was profiled, and TCRdb retains in-frame clones only, with some absent. The table has 30,000 to 35,000 clones, 91% seen once. Findings of the study overall: Sequencing covered just one tumor region, so heterogeneity cannot be ruled out. Tumor trailed uninvolved adjacent lung in T cell clonality, which peaked there. Greater blood T cell density accompanied longer overall survival.

Sequencing was performed on peripheral blood mononuclear cells, taken before any cancer treatment. The rearrangement links TRBV4-3 to TRBJ2-5, with D tentatively TRBD1 (6 bases). The TCR sequence derives from a female donor at least 60 years old with stage II lung adenocarcinoma. CDR3 in DNA: TGCGCCAGCAGCCAAGGGCAGGGGATGTGGAAAGAGACCCAGTACTTC. It is translated as CASSQGQGMWKETQYF.